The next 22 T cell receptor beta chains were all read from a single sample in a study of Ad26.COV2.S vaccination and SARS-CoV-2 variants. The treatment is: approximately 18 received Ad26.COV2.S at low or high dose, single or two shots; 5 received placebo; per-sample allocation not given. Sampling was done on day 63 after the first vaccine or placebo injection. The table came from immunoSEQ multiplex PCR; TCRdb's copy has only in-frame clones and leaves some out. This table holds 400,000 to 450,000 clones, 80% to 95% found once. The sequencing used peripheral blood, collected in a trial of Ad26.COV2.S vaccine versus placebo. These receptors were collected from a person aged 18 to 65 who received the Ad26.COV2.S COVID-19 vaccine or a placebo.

The CDR3 is CASSLEGVGAVSGNTIYF. In nucleotides, the CDR3 is TGTGCCAGCAGCTTAGAGGGAGTGGGAGCCGTCTCTGGAAACACCATATATTTT. This chain links TRBV7-9 with TRBJ1-3; D not certain. The CDR3 runs to 18 residues. Per germline, CDR1 SEHNR and CDR2 FQNEAQ (reference sequence). The V end lost 1 base, the J end lost 0 bases, and 16 bases lay between the germline ends. The whole variable domain, filled in from reference TRBV7-9 and TRBJ1-3, reads DTGVSQNPRHKITKRGQNVTFRCDPISEHNRLYWYRQTLGQGPEFLTYFQNEAQLEKSRLLSDRFSAERPKGSFSTLEIQRTEQGDSAMYLCASSLEGVGAVSGNTIYFGEGSWLTVV.

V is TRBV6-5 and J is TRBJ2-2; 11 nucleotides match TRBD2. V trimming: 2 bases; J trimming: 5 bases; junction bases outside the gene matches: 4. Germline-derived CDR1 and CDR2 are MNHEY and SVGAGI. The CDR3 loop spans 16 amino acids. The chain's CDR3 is CASSYNLAGGTGELFF. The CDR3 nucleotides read TGTGCCAGCAGTTACAATCTAGCGGGAGGTACCGGGGAGCTGTTTTTT.

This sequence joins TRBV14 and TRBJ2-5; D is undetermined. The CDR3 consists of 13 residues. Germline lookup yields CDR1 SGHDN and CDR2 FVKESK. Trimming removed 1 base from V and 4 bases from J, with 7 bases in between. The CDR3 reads CASSQVWPETQYF. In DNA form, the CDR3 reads TGTGCCAGCAGCCAAGTCTGGCCAGAGACCCAGTACTTC.

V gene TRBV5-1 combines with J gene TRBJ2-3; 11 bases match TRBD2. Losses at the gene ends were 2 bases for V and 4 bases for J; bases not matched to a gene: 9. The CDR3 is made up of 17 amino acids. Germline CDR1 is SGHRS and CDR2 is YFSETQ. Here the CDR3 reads CASSFGLAGGPADTQYF. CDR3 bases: TGCGCCAGCAGCTTCGGTTTAGCGGGAGGGCCTGCAGATACGCAGTATTTT.

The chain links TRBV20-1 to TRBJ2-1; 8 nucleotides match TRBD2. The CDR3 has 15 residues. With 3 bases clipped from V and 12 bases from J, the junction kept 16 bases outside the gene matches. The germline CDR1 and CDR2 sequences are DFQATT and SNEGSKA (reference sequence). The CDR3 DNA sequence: TGCAGTGCTAGTATGACGGGAGGGCCAGAGGGATTGCAGTTCTTC. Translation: CSASMTGGPEGLQFF.

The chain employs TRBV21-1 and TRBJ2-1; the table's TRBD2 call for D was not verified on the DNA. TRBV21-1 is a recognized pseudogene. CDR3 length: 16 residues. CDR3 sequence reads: CASSKAHGLRGNEQFF. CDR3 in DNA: TGTGCCAGCAGCAAAGCGCACGGTTTGCGGGGCAATGAGCAGTTCTTC.

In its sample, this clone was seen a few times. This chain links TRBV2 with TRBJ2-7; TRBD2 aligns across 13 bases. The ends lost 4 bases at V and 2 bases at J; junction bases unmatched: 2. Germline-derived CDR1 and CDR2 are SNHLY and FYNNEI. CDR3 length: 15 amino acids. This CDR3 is CASSGTSGSPYEQYF. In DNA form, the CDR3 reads TGTGCCAGCAGTGGGACTAGCGGGAGCCCCTACGAGCAGTACTTC.

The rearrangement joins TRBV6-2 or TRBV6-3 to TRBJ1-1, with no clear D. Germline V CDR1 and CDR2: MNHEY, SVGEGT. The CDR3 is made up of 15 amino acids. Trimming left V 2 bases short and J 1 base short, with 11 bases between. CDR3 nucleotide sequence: TGTGCCAGCAGTTACATGGGTCGGCGGAACACTGAAGCTTTCTTT. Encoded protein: CASSYMGRRNTEAFF.

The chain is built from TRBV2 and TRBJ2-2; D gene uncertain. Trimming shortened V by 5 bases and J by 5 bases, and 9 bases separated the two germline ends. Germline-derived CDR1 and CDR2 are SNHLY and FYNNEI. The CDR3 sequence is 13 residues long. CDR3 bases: TGTGCCAGCAGTCCCCTAGGTACCGGGGAGCTGTTTTTT. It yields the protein CASSPLGTGELFF. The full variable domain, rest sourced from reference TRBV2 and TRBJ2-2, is EPEVTQTPSHQVTQMGQEVILRCVPISNHLYFYWYRQILGQKVEFLVSFYNNEISEKSEIFDDQFSVERPDGSNFTLKIRSTKLEDSAMYFCASSPLGTGELFFGEGSRLTVL.

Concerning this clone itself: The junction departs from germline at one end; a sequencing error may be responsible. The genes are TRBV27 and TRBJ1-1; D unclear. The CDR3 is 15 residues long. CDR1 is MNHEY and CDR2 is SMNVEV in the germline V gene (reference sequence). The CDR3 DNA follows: TGTGCCAGCAGTCTATCCCCACCTTCATTCACTGAAGCTTTCTTT. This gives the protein CASSLSPPSFTEAFF.

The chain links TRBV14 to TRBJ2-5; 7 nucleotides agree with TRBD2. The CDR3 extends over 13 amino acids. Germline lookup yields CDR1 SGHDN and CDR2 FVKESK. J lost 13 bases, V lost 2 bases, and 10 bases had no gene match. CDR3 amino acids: CASSQSIAGLPYF. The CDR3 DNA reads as TGTGCCAGCAGCCAATCGATAGCGGGTCTACCGTACTTC.

The CDR3 loop is CASTTVKGGYNEQFF. CDR3 DNA: TGTGCCAGCACCACCGTTAAAGGCGGATACAATGAGCAGTTCTTC. The chain has TRBV7-9 and TRBJ2-1; no reliable D call. This CDR3 region has 15 residues. Deletions cut 7 bases from V and 4 bases from J, with 17 bases between. CDR1 and CDR2 from the germline V gene are SEHNR and FQNEAQ (reference sequence).

The CDR3 spells CASSYSTRDSTYYEQYF. CDR3 coding DNA: TGTGCCAGCAGTTATTCGACCCGGGACTCAACCTATTACGAGCAGTACTTC. The chain has TRBV6-2 or TRBV6-3 and TRBJ2-7, with D possibly matching TRBD2 (6 bases). The CDR3 consists of 17 residues. The germline CDR1 and CDR2 sequences are MNHEY and SVGEGT. The V end lost 3 bases, the J end lost 4 bases, and 22 bases lay between the germline ends.

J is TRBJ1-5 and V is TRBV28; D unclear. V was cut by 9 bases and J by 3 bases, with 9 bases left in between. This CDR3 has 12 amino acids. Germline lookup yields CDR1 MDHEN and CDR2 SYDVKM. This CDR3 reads CASSASNQPQHF. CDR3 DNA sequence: TGTGCCAGTTCAGCTTCCAATCAGCCCCAGCATTTT.

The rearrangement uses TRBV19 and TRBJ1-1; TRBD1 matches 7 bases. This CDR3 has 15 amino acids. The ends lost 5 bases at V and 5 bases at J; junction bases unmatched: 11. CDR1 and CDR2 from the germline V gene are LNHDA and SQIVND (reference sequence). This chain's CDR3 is CASSPGTVIRTEAFF. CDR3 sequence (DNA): TGTGCCAGTAGTCCGGGGACAGTTATAAGAACTGAAGCTTTCTTT.

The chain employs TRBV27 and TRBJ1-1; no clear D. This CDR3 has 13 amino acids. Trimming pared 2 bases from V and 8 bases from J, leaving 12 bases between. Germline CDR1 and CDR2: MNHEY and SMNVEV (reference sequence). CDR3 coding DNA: TGTGCCAGCAGTTTAGCGGGTACGTTGGAAGCTTTCTTT. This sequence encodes CASSLAGTLEAFF.

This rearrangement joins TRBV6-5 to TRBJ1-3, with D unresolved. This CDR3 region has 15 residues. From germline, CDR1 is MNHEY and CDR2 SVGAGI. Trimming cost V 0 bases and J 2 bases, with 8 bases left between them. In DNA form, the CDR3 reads TGTGCCAGCAGTTACTCGCCCATAGCTGGAAACACCATATATTTT. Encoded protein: CASSYSPIAGNTIYF.

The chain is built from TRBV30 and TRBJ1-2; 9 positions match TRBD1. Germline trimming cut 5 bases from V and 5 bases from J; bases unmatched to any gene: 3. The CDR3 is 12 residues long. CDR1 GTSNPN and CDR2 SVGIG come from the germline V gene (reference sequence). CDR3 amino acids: CAWDRGVYGYTF. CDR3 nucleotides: TGTGCCTGGGACAGGGGGGTTTATGGCTACACCTTC.

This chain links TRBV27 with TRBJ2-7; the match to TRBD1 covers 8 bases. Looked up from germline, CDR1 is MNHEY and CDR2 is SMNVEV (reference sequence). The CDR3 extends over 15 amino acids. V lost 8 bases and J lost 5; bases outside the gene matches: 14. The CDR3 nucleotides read TGTGCCAGCTCAAGGGCAGGACAGGGTTTCCACGAGCAGTACTTC. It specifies CASSRAGQGFHEQYF.

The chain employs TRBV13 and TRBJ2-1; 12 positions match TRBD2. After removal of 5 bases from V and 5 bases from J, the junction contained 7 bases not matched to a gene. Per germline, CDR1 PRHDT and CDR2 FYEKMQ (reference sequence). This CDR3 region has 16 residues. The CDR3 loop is CASSVRLAGEDNEQFF. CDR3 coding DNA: TGTGCCAGCAGCGTACGACTAGCGGGAGAGGACAATGAGCAGTTCTTC. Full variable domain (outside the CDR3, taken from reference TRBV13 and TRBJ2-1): AAGVIQSPRHLIKEKRETATLKCYPIPRHDTVYWYQQGPGQDPQFLISFYEKMQSDKGSIPDRFSAQQFSDYHSELNMSSLELGDSALYFCASSVRLAGEDNEQFFGPGTRLTVL.

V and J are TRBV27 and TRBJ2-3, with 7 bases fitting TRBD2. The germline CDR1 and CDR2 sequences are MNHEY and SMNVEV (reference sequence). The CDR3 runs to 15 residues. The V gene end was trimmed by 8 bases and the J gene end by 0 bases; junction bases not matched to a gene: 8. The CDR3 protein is CASRSSGSSTDTQYF. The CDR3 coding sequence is TGTGCCAGCCGGTCTAGCGGTTCTAGCACAGATACGCAGTATTTT.

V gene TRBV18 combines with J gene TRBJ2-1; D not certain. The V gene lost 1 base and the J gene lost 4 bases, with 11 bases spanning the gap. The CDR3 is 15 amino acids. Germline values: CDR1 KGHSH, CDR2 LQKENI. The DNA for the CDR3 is TGTGCCAGCTCACCACGAGCCCAAAATTACAATGAGCAGTTCTTC. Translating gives CASSPRAQNYNEQFF.